Below, 30 T cell receptor beta chains from the same sample are listed, as sequenced in a study of blood T cells in healthy people across ages. Together with a sample-barcoded 5' primer, a J-beta primer mix was included in a second PCR lasting about 6 to 11 cycles. One entry per CDR3 protein, called by TCRdb with MiXCR from the 5' RACE reads. This sample has about 800,000 distinct CDR3 sequences, with about 25% found just once. These data were also filed under a second study, of T cells of mothers and their children.

Input material: blood. These receptors came from a boy younger than 18 in good health.

CDR3 DNA: TGTGCCACCAGCAGACTCCGCGGGGGGCACACCGGGGAGCTGTTTTTT. This gives the protein CATSRLRGGHTGELFF. This sequence joins TRBV15 and TRBJ2-2; 8 bases line up with TRBD2. This CDR3 region has 16 residues. After removal of 2 bases from V and 3 bases from J, the junction contained 5 bases not matched to a gene. Germline values: CDR1 LNHNV, CDR2 YYDKDF (reference sequence).

This chain links TRBV6-6 with TRBJ2-7, with a possible D match to TRBD1 (9 bases). The CDR3 extends over 16 amino acids. The V and J ends lost 2 bases and 2 bases respectively, with 16 bases between them. The germline gives CDR1 MNHNY, CDR2 SVGAGI (reference sequence). The CDR3 DNA is TGTGCCAGCAGTTACCACGGGGGGGACAGGGCCTACGAGCAGTACTTC. This sequence encodes CASSYHGGDRAYEQYF.

The V call is TRBV29-1, the J call TRBJ2-5, with D perhaps matching TRBD1 or TRBD2 (7 bases each). Germline lookup yields CDR1 SQVTM and CDR2 ANQGSEA. This CDR3 has 13 residues. V gave up 7 bases and J gave up 11 bases, with 23 bases separating them. The CDR3 region has the DNA TGCAGCGCATACCGGGACCAGGGGGGGGAGCAGTACTTC. Encoded protein: CSAYRDQGGEQYF.

This clonotype was observed a handful of times. The chain carries TRBV14 and TRBJ2-4, with D perhaps TRBD1 or TRBD2 (5 bases each). The V gene lost 1 base and the J gene lost 1 base, with 14 bases spanning the gap. The CDR3 has 17 residues. Germline lookup yields CDR1 SGHDN and CDR2 FVKESK. CDR3 residues: CASSQVEGRLAKNIQYF. The CDR3 DNA is TGTGCCAGCAGCCAAGTTGAGGGGCGGCTCGCCAAAAACATTCAGTACTTC.

The CDR3 reads CATPRQDSHSSTDTQYF. In nucleotides, the CDR3 is TGTGCCACCCCAAGACAGGACAGCCACTCTAGCACAGATACGCAGTATTTT. V usage is TRBV24-1 and J usage is TRBJ2-3, with D possibly being TRBD1 (6 bases). Germline CDR1 reads KGHDR; CDR2 reads SFDVKD. The CDR3 sequence is 17 residues long. V was trimmed by 9 bases and J by 0 bases, leaving 21 bases between them.

The chain links TRBV7-9 to TRBJ2-2; tentatively, D is TRBD2 (5 bases). Germline V gives CDR1 SEHNR, CDR2 FQNEAQ (reference sequence). V was shortened by 5 bases and J by 4 bases, with 8 bases between the two germline ends. The length of the CDR3 is 13 residues. The CDR3 DNA reads TGTGCCAGCAGCCCCGCGGGCACCGGGGAGCTGTTTTTT. It specifies CASSPAGTGELFF. The entire variable domain, with the rest obtained from reference TRBV7-9 and TRBJ2-2, is as follows: DTGVSQNPRHKITKRGQNVTFRCDPISEHNRLYWYRQTLGQGPEFLTYFQNEAQLEKSRLLSDRFSAERPKGSFSTLEIQRTEQGDSAMYLCASSPAGTGELFFGEGSRLTVL.

This chain uses TRBV15 with TRBJ1-4; 8 positions match TRBD1. The CDR3 contains 15 residues. Germline loops: CDR1 LNHNV, CDR2 YYDKDF (reference sequence). V dropped 5 bases and J dropped 5; count of bases not matched to a gene: 7. The CDR3 here is CATSVRQGRNEKLFF. DNA for the CDR3: TGTGCCACCAGCGTACGACAGGGGAGGAATGAAAAACTGTTTTTT.

This clonotype was counted a few times. One end of the junction does not line up with germline, which may come from a read error. V usage is TRBV27 and J usage is TRBJ1-4, with 7 positions matching TRBD1. The CDR3 totals 15 residues. Germline lookup yields CDR1 MNHEY and CDR2 SMNVEV (reference sequence). CDR3 sequence reads: CASSTARDSNEKPFF. The DNA of the CDR3 is TGTGCCAGCAGTACCGCGCGGGACAGTAATGAAAAACCGTTTTTT. The full variable domain, in which reference TRBV27 and TRBJ1-4 provide the parts outside the CDR3, is EAQVTQNPRYLITVTGKKLTVTCSQNMNHEYMSWYRQDPGLGLRQIYYSMNVEVTDKGDVPEGYKVSRKEKRNFPLILESPSPNQTSLYFCASSTARDSNEKPFFGSGTQLSVL.

The chain is built from TRBV19 and TRBJ2-7; 10 bases are a match to TRBD1. J was trimmed by 4 bases and V by 3 bases; bases with no gene match: 6. Germline assignment: CDR1 LNHDA and CDR2 SQIVND (reference sequence). This CDR3 contains 15 residues. Here the CDR3 reads CASSIWDRGRYEQYF. The CDR3 nucleotides read TGTGCCAGTAGTATTTGGGACAGGGGCCGTTACGAGCAGTACTTC.

This clonotype was recorded a few times. The CDR3 here is CSVEGPSGTEAFF. The CDR3 nucleotides are TGCAGCGTTGAGGGACCGTCAGGCACTGAAGCTTTCTTT. The V gene is TRBV29-1, the J gene TRBJ1-1; D is possibly TRBD1 (5 bases). Germline V CDR1 and CDR2: SQVTM, ANQGSEA. The CDR3 is made up of 13 amino acids. V lost 3 bases and J 4 bases, leaving 12 bases between the germline ends.

Points on this clonotype: The junction shows a germline mismatch at one end, possibly a read error. The J gene is TRBJ2-5, the V gene TRBV12-3 or TRBV12-4; a weak D match, TRBD1 (6 bases). The DNA end lines up better with TRBJ2-1; the J call may be wrong. The length of the CDR3 is 14 residues. CDR3 nucleotides: TGTGCCAGCAGTATGACAGGTTCCTACGATGAGCAGTTCTTC. It encodes CASSMTGSYDEQFF.

The genes are TRBV14 and TRBJ2-5; 8 bases fit TRBD1. With V trimmed by 0 bases and J by 1 base, 7 bases remained unmatched. The CDR3 is 17 residues long. Germline loops: CDR1 SGHDN, CDR2 FVKESK. The CDR3 here is CASSQERTGIRQETQYF. CDR3 bases: TGTGCCAGCAGCCAAGAGAGGACAGGGATTCGCCAAGAGACCCAGTACTTC.

V gene TRBV5-1 combines with J gene TRBJ1-1; 9 positions agree with TRBD1. This CDR3 has 15 amino acids. Trimming took 3 bases from V and 0 from J; bases not matched to a gene: 3. Per germline, CDR1 SGHRS and CDR2 YFSETQ. This CDR3 reads CASSYRGQMNTEAFF. The CDR3 nucleotides read TGCGCCAGCAGCTACAGGGGGCAAATGAACACTGAAGCTTTCTTT.

In its sample, this clonotype was seen a few times. V and J are TRBV12-3 or TRBV12-4 and TRBJ2-2; 7 positions agree with TRBD1. The CDR3 has 15 residues. J lost 4 bases, V lost 4 bases, and 6 bases had no gene match. In nucleotides, the CDR3 is TGTGCCAGCAGTTCGGGCGCAGGGGGCACCGGGGAGCTGTTTTTT. Protein product: CASSSGAGGTGELFF.

The rearrangement links TRBV2 to TRBJ2-7; unclear D gene. V lost 4 bases and J lost 0, with 10 bases in between. Germline V gives CDR1 SNHLY, CDR2 FYNNEI. This CDR3 is built from 14 residues. CDR3 sequence reads: CASSGRVLSYEQYF. For the CDR3, the DNA is TGTGCCAGCAGTGGACGGGTTCTCTCCTACGAGCAGTACTTC.

This clonotype was counted a few times. This chain links TRBV28 with TRBJ1-2; no clear D gene. V was trimmed by 6 bases and J by 1 base, leaving 15 bases between them. Per germline, CDR1 MDHEN and CDR2 SYDVKM. This CDR3 region has 15 residues. CDR3 loop: CASRTSQSHNYGYTF. CDR3 sequence (DNA): TGTGCCAGCAGGACGTCCCAGTCCCATAACTATGGCTACACCTTC.

This clonotype has just a few counts. This chain joins TRBV5-1 and TRBJ2-1; either TRBD1 or TRBD2 may supply D (6 bases each). The tail of the sequence fits TRBJ2-5 better, so the J call may be wrong. The CDR3 length is 15 residues. The germline V gene encodes CDR1 SGHRS and CDR2 YFSETQ. CDR3 sequence reads: CASSLPTGAGETQYF. In DNA, the CDR3 is TGCGCCAGCAGCTTGCCGACGGGGGCCGGGGAGACCCAGTACTTC.

This sequence joins TRBV6-2 or TRBV6-3 and TRBJ2-5; D is unresolved. CDR1 is MNHEY, CDR2 SVGEGT, per germline. Trimming stripped 6 bases from V and 5 bases from J, with 16 bases between. The CDR3 spans 14 residues. The CDR3 reads CASRRVRMGETQYF. Written as DNA, the CDR3 is TGTGCCAGCAGACGGGTCCGGATGGGGGAGACCCAGTACTTC.

This clonotype was seen a few times. V and J are TRBV12-3 or TRBV12-4 and TRBJ2-5, with 7 bases matching TRBD1. Trimming took 5 bases from V and 5 from J; bases not matched to a gene: 8. The CDR3 sequence is 14 residues long. CDR3 sequence: CASSHDRVPETQYF. CDR3 nucleotide sequence: TGTGCCAGCAGTCACGACAGGGTCCCGGAGACCCAGTACTTC.

The gene calls are TRBV20-1 and TRBJ2-7, with 10 nucleotides matching TRBD2. This CDR3 has 17 residues. Trimming cost V 3 bases and J 2 bases; bases outside gene matches: 13. Germline V gene data show CDR1 as DFQATT and CDR2 as SNEGSKA (reference sequence). The CDR3 bases are TGCAGTGCTAGTGATTGGACTAGCGGCGGACCTACCTACGAGCAGTACTTC. This gives the protein CSASDWTSGGPTYEQYF.

As to this clonotype: A much larger clone sits a single nucleotide away, making a read error possible. This rearrangement joins TRBV28 to TRBJ2-7; maybe TRBD1 (5 bases). Germline CDR1 and CDR2: MDHEN and SYDVKM. This CDR3 region has 16 residues. CDR3 region: CASNLSPTEYDYEQYF. The DNA for the CDR3 is TGTGCCAGCAATTTAAGTCCGACAGAATACGACTACGAGCAGTACTTC.

V and J are TRBV29-1 and TRBJ2-1; weak D call: TRBD1 (6 bases). The J call may be incorrect, as the DNA end agrees better with TRBJ2-7. The CDR3 totals 14 residues. The germline CDR1 and CDR2 sequences are SQVTM and ANQGSEA. CDR3 sequence reads: CSVIDRPFSYEQYF. Here the CDR3 DNA reads TGCAGCGTTATAGACAGGCCCTTCTCCTACGAGCAGTACTTC.

This clonotype turned up a few times. This chain uses TRBV12-3 or TRBV12-4 with TRBJ2-1, with 7 bases aligning to TRBD2. The CDR3 length is 15 residues. J was trimmed by 4 bases and V by 6 bases; bases with no gene match: 9. CDR3 residues: CASSLNWGGYNEQFF. Written as DNA, the CDR3 is TGTGCCAGCAGCTTGAACTGGGGGGGGTACAATGAGCAGTTCTTC.

This clonotype appeared a few times. This rearrangement joins TRBV11-1 to TRBJ2-2; 13 nucleotides align to TRBD2. Trimming removed 3 bases from V and 0 bases from J; junction bases left unmatched: 10. The CDR3 runs to 20 residues. From germline, CDR1 is SGHAT and CDR2 FQDESV (reference sequence). The CDR3 region is CASSLNAGLAGIANTGELFF. Here the CDR3 DNA reads TGTGCCAGCAGCTTGAACGCGGGACTAGCGGGGATAGCGAACACCGGGGAGCTGTTTTTT. The whole variable domain, remainder taken from reference TRBV11-1 and TRBJ2-2, is EAEVAQSPRYKITEKSQAVAFWCDPISGHATLYWYRQILGQGPELLVQFQDESVVDDSQLPKDRFSAERLKGVDSTLKIQPAELGDSAMYLCASSLNAGLAGIANTGELFFGEGSRLTVL.

The chain joins TRBV4-3 to TRBJ2-1, with D possibly called TRBD1 or TRBD2 (6 bases each). The CDR3 loop spans 15 amino acids. Germline CDR1 is LGHNA and CDR2 is YSLEER. V was clipped by 1 base and J by 7 bases, with 14 bases between them. CDR3: CASSQGGARGNEQFF. DNA for the CDR3: TGCGCCAGCAGCCAAGGGGGGGCCCGAGGGAATGAGCAGTTCTTC.

This clonotype was detected a few times. The chain has TRBV5-1 and TRBJ2-3; 8 bases fit TRBD2. This CDR3 has 17 residues. Unmatched junction bases numbered 15, after V lost 4 bases and J lost 5 bases. Germline V gene data show CDR1 as SGHRS and CDR2 as YFSETQ. This CDR3 is CASSVYSGLVSGDTQYF. The CDR3 DNA reads as TGCGCCAGCAGCGTGTACTCGGGACTAGTTTCGGGAGATACGCAGTATTTT.

This clonotype was seen a few times. The V and J genes are TRBV14 and TRBJ2-6, with TRBD2 as a possible D gene (6 bases). CDR1 is SGHDN and CDR2 is FVKESK in the germline V gene. V was pared by 3 bases and J by 0 bases, with 9 bases between. The CDR3 consists of 16 residues. CDR3 sequence: CASSHLSGSGANVLTF. CDR3 sequence (DNA): TGTGCCAGCAGCCATCTTAGCGGCTCTGGGGCCAACGTCCTGACTTTC.

This clonotype was seen only a few times. This rearrangement joins TRBV7-3 to TRBJ2-5, with TRBD1 matching over 7 bases. The junction had 17 bases not matched to a gene; V was cut back by 4 bases and J by 3 bases. The CDR3 is made up of 18 amino acids. The V gene's germline CDR1 is SGHTA and CDR2 FQGTGA. CDR3 protein: CASSSRRSRGKAKETQYF. CDR3 in DNA: TGTGCCAGCAGCTCACGGCGGAGCAGGGGGAAGGCCAAAGAGACCCAGTACTTC.

This clonotype came up a few times. The V call is TRBV20-1, the J call TRBJ1-2; D is unresolved. The CDR3 covers 12 residues. Per germline, CDR1 DFQATT and CDR2 SNEGSKA (reference sequence). Trimming shortened V by 0 bases and J by 6 bases, and 8 bases separated the two germline ends. CDR3 nucleotides: TGCAGTGCTAGAGACAGTTTAGATGGCTACACCTTC. Residues: CSARDSLDGYTF.

The chain links TRBV20-1 to TRBJ2-3; D remains ambiguous. Trimming took off 3 bases at V and 3 bases at J, with 7 bases between the two ends. This CDR3 has 12 amino acids. Germline V lookup: CDR1 DFQATT, CDR2 SNEGSKA (reference sequence). DNA for the CDR3: TGCAGTGCTAGGGTATTGACAGATACGCAGTATTTT. Translation gives CSARVLTDTQYF.